A single sample is the source of the 23 T cell receptor beta chains below, sequenced in a study of shared clonotypes between healthy human individuals. The repertoire was sequenced with immunoSEQ multiplex PCR; TCRdb's copy has only in-frame clones and lacks some. This sample yields about 1 million clones, of which 65% to 80% are seen a single time; less than 1.5% belongs to the top ten. The material sequenced was memory CD4+ T cells sorted from blood. Subset of the sample: CD45RA-negative fraction. The receptors come from a young man in good health.

The J gene is TRBJ1-5, the V gene TRBV11-2, with D perhaps TRBD1 (5 bases). V was clipped by 1 base and J by 0 bases, with 16 bases between them. Germline CDR1 is SGHAT and CDR2 is FQNNGV. The CDR3 length is 18 residues. As DNA, the CDR3 is TGTGCCAGCAGCTTAGGAGGGCATTGGGACGATAGCAATCAGCCCCAGCATTTT. Protein product: CASSLGGHWDDSNQPQHF.

Turning to this clone: The same CDR3 arises from other DNA sequences in this sample as well. This sequence joins TRBV29-1 and TRBJ1-1, with D uncertain. Per the germline V gene, CDR1 is SQVTM and CDR2 is ANQGSEA. This CDR3 is 11 amino acids long. V lost 5 bases to trimming and J lost 0 bases, with 4 bases between them. The CDR3: CSVRVNTEAFF. The CDR3 DNA reads as TGCAGCGTTCGGGTGAACACTGAAGCTTTCTTT. Looking up the rest from reference TRBV29-1 and TRBJ1-1 gives the full variable domain: SAVISQKPSRDICQRGTSLTIQCQVDSQVTMMFWYRQQPGQSLTLIATANQGSEATYESGFVIDKFPISRPNLTFSTLTVSNMSPEDSSIYLCSVRVNTEAFFGQGTRLTVV.

This chain joins TRBV6-1 and TRBJ1-2; possible D gene TRBD1, 6 bases. The CDR3 spans 13 residues. V lost 5 bases and J 4 bases, leaving 11 bases between the germline ends. From germline, CDR1 is MNHNS and CDR2 SASEGT. The CDR3 region has the DNA TGTGCCAGCAGTATTGACAGGACCTATGGCTACACCTTC. Amino acid sequence: CASSIDRTYGYTF.

This clone has a count of ten or more. The chain has TRBV10-1 and TRBJ1-1; D remains ambiguous. V was cut by 3 bases and J by 2 bases, with 13 bases left in between. The CDR3 contains 15 residues. Germline V gene sequence: CDR1 WNHNN, CDR2 SYGVQD (reference sequence). The CDR3 nucleotides are TGCGCCAGCAGTGACGGTTATTCGGGCAACACTGAAGCTTTCTTT. Translated, it gives CASSDGYSGNTEAFF.

The J gene is TRBJ1-1, the V gene TRBV6-1; D is uncertain. V lost 6 bases and J 1 base, leaving 9 bases between the germline ends. This CDR3 contains 13 residues. Germline CDR1 is MNHNS and CDR2 is SASEGT. CDR3 in DNA: TGTGCCAGCAGGGCACAACCGAACACTGAAGCTTTCTTT. This sequence encodes CASRAQPNTEAFF.

This clone was seen just once. The V gene is TRBV5-5, the J gene TRBJ1-2; D is ambiguous. The V gene lost 0 bases and the J gene lost 5 bases, with 14 bases spanning the gap. In germline, CDR1 is SGHKS, CDR2 YYEKEE (reference sequence). This CDR3 is built from 15 residues. For the CDR3, the DNA is TGTGCCAGCAGCTTGGATCCATCCGCCTTGTATGGCTACACCTTC. Its translation is CASSLDPSALYGYTF.

This rearrangement joins TRBV30 to TRBJ2-1; D gene uncertain. There are 12 residues in the CDR3. Germline V gene lookup returns CDR1 GTSNPN and CDR2 SVGIG (reference sequence). V shed 7 bases and J shed 2 bases, with 9 bases lying between them. The CDR3, as DNA: TGTGCCTTCAGAGGAACCTACAATGAGCAGTTCTTC. Translated: CAFRGTYNEQFF. Full variable domain (rest looked up from reference TRBV30 and TRBJ2-1): SQTIHQWPATLVQPVGSPLSLECTVEGTSNPNLYWYRQAAGRGLQLLFYSVGIGQISSEVPQNLSASRPQDRQFILSSKKLLLSDSGFYLCAFRGTYNEQFFGPGTRLTVL.

This chain joins TRBV7-2 and TRBJ2-7; unclear D gene. The CDR3 has 14 amino acids. The germline gives CDR1 SGHTA, CDR2 FQGNSA. Between the trimmed V and J ends, which lost 4 bases and 0 bases, there was a span of 10 bases. Here the CDR3 reads CASSSSRSSYEQYF. The DNA of the CDR3 is TGTGCCAGCAGCTCCTCCCGCAGCTCCTACGAGCAGTACTTC.

This chain links TRBV11-2 with TRBJ2-5; D gene uncertain. Germline V gene lookup returns CDR1 SGHAT and CDR2 FQNNGV. The CDR3 is made up of 12 amino acids. With 5 bases removed from V and 5 bases from J, the gap between germline ends came to 9 bases. Written as DNA, the CDR3 is TGTGCCAGCAGCGGATTAACGGAGACCCAGTACTTC. As protein: CASSGLTETQYF.

V is TRBV9 and J is TRBJ2-7, with D maybe TRBD2 (5 bases). There are 15 residues in the CDR3. V gave up 0 bases and J gave up 3 bases, with 13 bases separating them. Per germline, CDR1 SGDLS and CDR2 YYNGEE. This chain's CDR3 is CASSVGLSTNYEQYF. Written as DNA, the CDR3 is TGTGCCAGCAGCGTAGGACTATCGACGAACTACGAGCAGTACTTC.

J is TRBJ1-2 and V is TRBV6-6; D possibly corresponds to TRBD1 (5 bases). The V gene lost 7 bases and the J gene lost 4 bases, with 13 bases spanning the gap. In germline, CDR1 is MNHNY, CDR2 SVGAGI (reference sequence). CDR3 length equals 13 residues. CDR3 bases: TGTGCCAGCACCACAGGACAATTCTATGGCTACACCTTC. This encodes CASTTGQFYGYTF.

V and J are TRBV5-4 and TRBJ1-3; D is uncertain. The CDR3 length is 16 residues. Germline V gene lookup returns CDR1 SGHNT and CDR2 YYREEE (reference sequence). Trimming pared 4 bases from V and 3 bases from J, leaving 17 bases between. CDR3 residues: CASSPEANVIGNTIYF. In nucleotides, the CDR3 is TGTGCCAGCAGCCCCGAAGCAAACGTAATTGGAAACACCATATATTTT.

With respect to this clone: Different DNA sequences within this sample yield the same CDR3. The V and J genes are TRBV9 and TRBJ1-5, with 7 bases that match TRBD1. V gave up 3 bases and J gave up 2 bases; unmatched junction bases: 5. The CDR3 spans 15 residues. CDR1 is SGDLS, CDR2 YYNGEE, per germline. CDR3 amino acids: CASSAGGSGNQPQHF. The CDR3 bases are TGTGCCAGCAGCGCAGGGGGTTCGGGCAATCAGCCCCAGCATTTT.

The V and J genes are TRBV10-3 and TRBJ2-1; D gene unclear. CDR1 is ENHRY and CDR2 is SYGVKD in the germline V gene. There are 16 residues in the CDR3. The V and J ends lost 7 bases and 5 bases respectively, with 21 bases between them. The chain's CDR3 is CAIKTLIHITDNEQFF. In DNA form, the CDR3 reads TGTGCCATCAAAACTCTGATTCACATCACTGACAATGAGCAGTTCTTC.

Note on this clone: A read error is likely here: a far larger clone is one base away. This sample also contains other DNA sequences that code for the same CDR3. CDR3 sequence reads: CASRRGSGVNEQFF. CDR3 nucleotide sequence: TGTGCCAGCCGCCGGGGTAGCGGGGTAAATGAGCAATTCTTC. The gene calls are TRBV6-1 and TRBJ2-1; 8 bases are shared with TRBD2. Germline CDR1 and CDR2: MNHNS and SASEGT. The CDR3 loop spans 14 amino acids.

The chain joins TRBV5-1 to TRBJ2-5; TRBD2 agrees at 12 bases. The CDR3 contains 14 residues. Trimming at V came to 4 bases and at J to 4 bases, leaving 2 bases not matched to a gene. Per the germline V gene, CDR1 is SGHRS and CDR2 is YFSETQ. The CDR3 here is CASSQGLAGETQYF. The CDR3, as DNA: TGCGCCAGCAGCCAGGGACTAGCGGGAGAGACCCAGTACTTC.

J is TRBJ2-3 and V is TRBV5-1; D call uncertain. The CDR3 has 14 residues. The V gene's germline CDR1 is SGHRS and CDR2 YFSETQ. Trimming pared 4 bases from V and 2 bases from J, leaving 11 bases between. The CDR3 reads CASSGGRTTDTQYF. In nucleotides, the CDR3 is TGCGCCAGCAGCGGCGGACGCACCACAGATACGCAGTATTTT.

The chain employs TRBV15 and TRBJ1-2; D not resolved. The CDR3 has 15 residues. Trimming took 6 bases from V and 9 from J, leaving 23 bases between them. CDR1 and CDR2 (germline): LNHNV, YYDKDF (reference sequence). CDR3 nucleotides: TGTGCCACCAGGGCGACACTCCCGGGGAGGGATAGCTACACCTTC. Translation gives CATRATLPGRDSYTF.

This chain uses TRBV27 with TRBJ2-5; D uncertain. Germline V gives CDR1 MNHEY, CDR2 SMNVEV (reference sequence). The V end was cut by 0 bases, the J end by 5 bases, with 7 bases between. This CDR3 is 13 amino acids long. The DNA of the CDR3 is TGTGCCAGCAGTTTATCGAACGAGGAGACCCAGTACTTC. Amino acids: CASSLSNEETQYF.

J is TRBJ2-7 and V is TRBV19; maybe TRBD2 (6 bases). This CDR3 is built from 13 residues. V was pared by 4 bases and J by 3 bases, with 10 bases between. The germline CDR1 and CDR2 sequences are LNHDA and SQIVND (reference sequence). The CDR3 sequence is CASSKGLYYEQYF. As DNA, the CDR3 is TGTGCCAGTAGTAAGGGACTTTACTACGAGCAGTACTTC.

The V gene is TRBV6-6, the J gene TRBJ2-5, with D perhaps TRBD2 (6 bases). The better agreement between TRBJ2-7 and the DNA end casts doubt on the J call. Germline V lookup: CDR1 MNHNY, CDR2 SVGAGI (reference sequence). This CDR3 contains 15 residues. CDR3 sequence reads: CASRTQAGISYEQYF. The CDR3 DNA sequence: TGTGCCAGCAGGACCCAGGCGGGGATCTCCTACGAGCAGTACTTC.

The V call is TRBV7-8, the J call TRBJ2-1; D perhaps matches TRBD1 (5 bases). Trimming left V 4 bases short and J 7 bases short, with 14 bases between. The germline V gene encodes CDR1 SGHVS and CDR2 FQNEAQ. The length of the CDR3 is 14 residues. The CDR3 sequence: CASSSKSRVNEQFF. CDR3 in DNA: TGTGCCAGCAGCTCAAAGAGCAGGGTTAATGAGCAGTTCTTC.

J is TRBJ2-1 and V is TRBV11-2; possible D gene TRBD1, 6 bases. The CDR3 is 15 residues long. The germline V and J ends were trimmed by 8 bases and 6 bases, with 20 bases remaining between them. The germline V gene has CDR1 SGHAT and CDR2 FQNNGV. DNA for the CDR3: TGTGCCAGCTCCCTCCTCTGGGGACAATCCAATGAGCAGTTCTTC. Protein sequence: CASSLLWGQSNEQFF.